The next 8 T cell receptor beta chains were all read from a single sample in a study of early T cells in non-severe SARS-CoV-2 infection. One entry per CDR3 protein, called by TCRdb with MiXCR from the 5' RACE reads. The profile shows 56,000 or so distinct CDR3 sequences, about 15% of them singletons. The source was whole blood, collected at baseline. These receptors were obtained from an adult who was a healthcare worker with PCR-confirmed SARS-CoV-2 infection or an uninfected control (not recorded which).

This chain joins TRBV29-1 and TRBJ2-3, with D possibly matching TRBD2 (7 bases). CDR3 length: 16 amino acids. From germline, CDR1 is SQVTM and CDR2 ANQGSEA. Between the trimmed V and J ends, which lost 0 bases and 1 base, there was a span of 14 bases. The CDR3, as DNA: TGCAGCGTTGAAGATTGGGGGGGCCTGGGCACAGATACGCAGTATTTT. It encodes CSVEDWGGLGTDTQYF.

V gene TRBV5-1 combines with J gene TRBJ2-3; no clear D. Germline values: CDR1 SGHRS, CDR2 YFSETQ. Trimming took off 6 bases at V and 0 bases at J, with 11 bases between the two ends. The CDR3 extends over 14 amino acids. The CDR3 spells CASTGSLSTDTQYF. CDR3 nucleotide sequence: TGCGCCAGCACGGGCTCCCTGAGCACAGATACGCAGTATTTT.

This clonotype has only a few counts. The rearrangement links TRBV29-1 to TRBJ2-7, with D perhaps TRBD1 (5 bases). CDR3 length: 13 residues. CDR1 and CDR2 from the germline V gene are SQVTM and ANQGSEA. Trimming removed 4 bases from V and 6 bases from J, with 16 bases in between. CDR3 protein: CSVVRDSSPEQYF. CDR3 DNA: TGCAGCGTTGTTCGTGACAGTTCACCCGAGCAGTACTTC.

This clonotype was seen at least ten times. The V gene is TRBV20-1, the J gene TRBJ1-5; D may be TRBD1 (5 bases). Trimming removed 3 bases at V and 1 base at J, with 13 bases between. The length of the CDR3 is 15 residues. Germline V gene data show CDR1 as DFQATT and CDR2 as SNEGSKA (reference sequence). CDR3 amino acids: CSARPGTISNQPQHF. CDR3 DNA: TGCAGTGCTAGGCCGGGGACTATAAGCAATCAGCCCCAGCATTTT.

This clonotype has at least ten counts. The rearrangement uses TRBV6-6 and TRBJ2-2; D remains unclear. CDR1 is MNHNY, CDR2 SVGAGI, per germline (reference sequence). V lost 10 bases and J lost 6, with 9 bases in between. The CDR3 is made up of 11 amino acids. The CDR3: CATTMAGELFF. CDR3 sequence (DNA): TGTGCCACCACAATGGCCGGGGAGCTGTTTTTT.

Only a few counts were recorded for this clonotype. The V and J genes are TRBV20-1 and TRBJ2-3, with D perhaps matching TRBD2 (6 bases). The length of the CDR3 is 14 residues. The V end was cut by 3 bases, the J end by 4 bases, with 14 bases between. Germline V gives CDR1 DFQATT, CDR2 SNEGSKA (reference sequence). CDR3 residues: CSARSGRFADTQYF. The DNA of the CDR3 is TGCAGTGCTAGGTCAGGGAGGTTTGCAGATACGCAGTATTTT.

This clonotype appeared a few times. This chain links TRBV5-1 with TRBJ2-7, with a possible D match to TRBD1 (6 bases). V gave up 7 bases and J gave up 6 bases, with 14 bases separating them. The CDR3 consists of 12 residues. Per germline, CDR1 SGHRS and CDR2 YFSETQ. CDR3 coding DNA: TGCGCCAGCCAACAGGGTCTCGGCGAGCAGTACTTC. Its translation is CASQQGLGEQYF.

The V call is TRBV5-1, the J call TRBJ1-5; tentatively, D is TRBD1 (5 bases). Trimming cost V 5 bases and J 0 bases, with 12 bases left between them. This CDR3 has 15 residues. CDR1 and CDR2 (germline): SGHRS, YFSETQ. CDR3 sequence reads: CASRGDPNSNQPQHF. DNA for the CDR3: TGCGCCAGCAGAGGGGATCCCAATAGCAATCAGCCCCAGCATTTT.